Here is one TCR beta chain with its context. What it binds is unknown. These data originate in a study of a mutant IDH1 vaccine in newly diagnosed glioma. The CDR3 loop spans 15 amino acids. J lost 5 bases, V lost 0 bases, and 6 bases had no gene match. The germline CDR1 and CDR2 sequences are SGDLS and YYNGEE. Time point indicated: week 5, during vaccination. Every single dose of the vaccine, 300 ug of mutant IDH1 20-mer peptide, came with topical imiquimod. The method was immunoSEQ multiplex PCR; TCRdb's version includes in-frame clones alone and lacks a portion of them. The data hold some 37,000 clones, with around 78% observed a single time.

This chain links TRBV9 with TRBJ2-5, with 8 bases matching TRBD2. The TCR sequence derives from a man aged 35-49 years with glioma. The sample in question was PBMCs, obtained from a glioma patient whose treatment included an IDH1 peptide vaccine. The CDR3 protein is CASSVAGGAYETQYF. The CDR3 coding sequence is TGTGCCAGCAGCGTAGCCGGGGGGGCTTATGAGACCCAGTACTTC.